This TCR beta chain comes out of a study of blood T cell repertoires in COVID-19. There are a few counts of this clone. There are 15 residues in the CDR3. CDR1 SNHLY and CDR2 FYNNEI come from the germline V gene. The V end was cut by 6 bases, the J end by 2 bases, with 16 bases between. Profiled with immunoSEQ multiplex PCR; TCRdb holds only in-frame clones, not every one. This sample yields 300,000 to 350,000 clones, of which 88% are seen a single time; around 5% belongs to the top ten. This sequence joins TRBV2 and TRBJ1-1, with D tentatively TRBD1 (6 bases). Sequences were obtained from PBMCs or T cells enriched from blood (not recorded which). The receptor was isolated from a man aged 25-40 years who had recovered from COVID-19. The CDR3 is CASSRTEKPNTEAFF. For the CDR3, the DNA is TGTGCCAGCAGCAGGACAGAAAAGCCCAACACTGAAGCTTTCTTT.